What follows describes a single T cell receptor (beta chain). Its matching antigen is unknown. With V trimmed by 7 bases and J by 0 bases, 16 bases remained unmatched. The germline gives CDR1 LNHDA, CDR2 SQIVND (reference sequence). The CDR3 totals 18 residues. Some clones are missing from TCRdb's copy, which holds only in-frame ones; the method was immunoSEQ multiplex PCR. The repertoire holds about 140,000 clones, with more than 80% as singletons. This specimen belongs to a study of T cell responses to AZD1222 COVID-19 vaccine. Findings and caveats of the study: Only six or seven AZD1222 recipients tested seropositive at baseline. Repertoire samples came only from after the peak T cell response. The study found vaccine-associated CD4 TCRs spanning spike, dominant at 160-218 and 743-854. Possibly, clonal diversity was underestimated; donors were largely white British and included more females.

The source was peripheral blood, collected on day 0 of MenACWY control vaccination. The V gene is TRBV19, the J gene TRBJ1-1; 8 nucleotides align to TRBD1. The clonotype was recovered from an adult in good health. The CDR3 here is CASKWRSDRGVMNTEAFF. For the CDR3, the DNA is TGTGCCAGTAAGTGGAGAAGTGACAGGGGCGTAATGAACACTGAAGCTTTCTTT.